The 11 T cell receptor beta chains given below trace back to one sample, sequenced in a study of T cells in localized non-small cell lung cancer. The assay was immunoSEQ multiplex PCR, and TCRdb's table has in-frame clones only and misses some. The repertoire holds around 2,400 clones, with approximately 25% as singletons. Sequencing used lung tumor tissue, obtained before any cancer treatment. Receptors were obtained from a female donor older than 55 with stage I lung adenocarcinoma.

Only a few counts were recorded for this clone. This chain connects TRBV9 to TRBJ2-5, with 11 bases fitting TRBD2. The V segment lost 3 bases and the J segment 3 bases; nucleotides outside the gene matches: 7. The CDR3 loop spans 16 amino acids. From germline, CDR1 is SGDLS and CDR2 YYNGEE. CDR3 bases: TGTGCCAGCAGCGCCACCTTAGCGGGAGGGGAAGAGACCCAGTACTTC. It yields the protein CASSATLAGGEETQYF.

V usage is TRBV5-1 and J usage is TRBJ2-1, with D perhaps matching TRBD2 (6 bases). The germline V gene has CDR1 SGHRS and CDR2 YFSETQ. The CDR3 consists of 16 residues. Trimming cost V 0 bases and J 2 bases, with 12 bases left between them. The CDR3 bases are TGCGCCAGCAGCTTGGGGACTATAGGCCCCTACAATGAGCAGTTCTTC. Translation: CASSLGTIGPYNEQFF.

A few counts support this clone. This chain connects TRBV11-3 to TRBJ2-5; 15 bases align to TRBD2. In germline, CDR1 is SGHNT, CDR2 YENEEA. Germline trimming cut 5 bases from V and 7 bases from J; bases unmatched to any gene: 5. The CDR3 consists of 15 residues. CDR3 loop: CASSQGLAGGMTQYF. The CDR3 DNA follows: TGTGCCAGCAGCCAAGGACTAGCGGGGGGGATGACCCAGTACTTC.

The CDR3 DNA reads as TGTGCCAGTAAAGGACAGACTATGAGCAATCAGCCCCAGCATTTT. As protein: CASKGQTMSNQPQHF. V and J are TRBV19 and TRBJ1-5, with D possibly being TRBD1 (6 bases). Germline CDR1 and CDR2: LNHDA and SQIVND (reference sequence). CDR3 length: 15 amino acids. V was trimmed by 7 bases and J by 1 base, leaving 14 bases between them.

This clone appeared a few times. A junction boundary mismatches the germline segment, possibly from a read error. The rearrangement uses TRBV6-8 and TRBJ2-5, with D perhaps TRBD1 or TRBD2 (5 bases each). The CDR3 loop spans 12 amino acids. Germline CDR1 MNHGY, CDR2 SAAAGT. The CDR3 reads CASSTGGETQYF. Here the CDR3 DNA reads TGTGCCAGCTCGACTGGGGGAGAGACCCAATACTTC.

This clone is classed as medium-sized. J is TRBJ1-3 and V is TRBV11-3, with D possibly being TRBD1 (5 bases). The CDR3 covers 14 residues. V was trimmed by 5 bases and J by 4 bases, leaving 12 bases between them. The germline CDR1 and CDR2 sequences are SGHNT and YENEEA. The CDR3 loop reads CASSQGFFGNTIYF. Written as DNA, the CDR3 is TGTGCCAGCAGCCAGGGTTTCTTCGGAAACACCATATATTTT. Looking up the rest from reference TRBV11-3 and TRBJ1-3 gives the full variable domain: EAGVVQSPRYKIIEKKQPVAFWCNPISGHNTLYWYLQNLGQGPELLIRYENEEAVDDSQLPKDRFSAERLKGVDSTLKIQPAELGDSAVYLCASSQGFFGNTIYFGEGSWLTVV.

This chain joins TRBV11-3 and TRBJ2-7, with 8 bases identical to TRBD2. V lost 5 bases, J lost 3 bases, and 9 bases stayed unmatched. The CDR3 is 15 residues long. Germline V gives CDR1 SGHNT, CDR2 YENEEA. The CDR3 reads CASSEASGLIYEQYF. The CDR3 nucleotides read TGTGCCAGCAGCGAAGCTAGCGGGCTCATCTACGAGCAGTACTTC.

The rearrangement uses TRBV28 and TRBJ2-3; 15 nucleotides align to TRBD2. Losses at the gene ends were 7 bases for V and 6 bases for J; bases not matched to a gene: 8. From germline, CDR1 is MDHEN and CDR2 SYDVKM. The CDR3 runs to 16 residues. Here the CDR3 reads CASKGLAGGSLDTQYF. The CDR3 DNA reads TGTGCCAGCAAGGGACTAGCGGGAGGTTCTTTGGATACGCAGTATTTT.

This clone was detected only a few times. The J gene is TRBJ2-4, the V gene TRBV11-3; a possible D gene is TRBD2 (6 bases). The CDR3 length is 14 residues. V was clipped by 5 bases and J by 6 bases, with 14 bases between them. The V gene's germline CDR1 is SGHNT and CDR2 YENEEA. The DNA of the CDR3 is TGTGCCAGCAGCCCCCTGGGACTGGGAAACATTCAGTACTTC. Protein: CASSPLGLGNIQYF.

This clone was seen a handful of times. The chain combines TRBV9 with TRBJ2-7; 10 bases align to TRBD2. J was trimmed by 2 bases and V by 4 bases; bases with no gene match: 6. This CDR3 comprises 15 residues. Germline V CDR1 and CDR2: SGDLS, YYNGEE. CDR3 bases: TGTGCCAGCAGCTCCTCTAGCGGGAGTCCCTACGAGCAGTACTTC. Protein product: CASSSSSGSPYEQYF.

This clone is judged large. This rearrangement joins TRBV6-8 to TRBJ2-1, with D uncertain. The CDR3 has 13 residues. The germline V and J ends were trimmed by 6 bases and 9 bases, with 15 bases remaining between them. Germline assignment: CDR1 MNHGY and CDR2 SAAAGT. In DNA form, the CDR3 reads TGTGCCAGCAGGGTAGTAACAACGGGTGAGCAGTTCTTC. Protein product: CASRVVTTGEQFF.